These T cell receptor beta chains were read from a single sample in a study of radiotherapy plus CTLA-4 blockade in lung cancer. Profiling relied on immunoSEQ multiplex PCR, and the TCRdb table lists in-frame clones only, not all of them. The table lists about 120,000 clones, roughly 77% of them singletons. Material: peripheral blood, obtained from a patient treated with radiotherapy plus ipilimumab. Receptors originate from a human donor with non-small cell lung cancer that progressed on radiotherapy plus ipilimumab. Some clones in this sample may be carry-over from other donors' samples. Both conserved end residues are part of each CDR3. Fields, in order: clone size, D gene, J gene, V gene, CDR3 length, CDR3 DNA, CDR3 protein. D genes are given only for firm matches. Only some rows state a clone size, as once, few, many or a class for expanded clones.

NA TRBD2 TRBJ2-7 TRBV18 14 TGTGCCAGCTCACAGGCAGCGGGGCCCTACGAGCAGTACTTC CASSQAAGPYEQYF
once NA TRBJ2-5 TRBV27 13 TGTGCCAGCAGTCACAGGCCCCAAGAGACCCAGTACTTC CASSHRPQETQYF
NA NA TRBJ2-3 TRBV18 15 TGTGCCAGCTCACCGCGGCTGACAGGCACAGATACGCAGTATTTT CASSPRLTGTDTQYF
once NA TRBJ2-7 TRBV18 15 TGTGCCAGCTCACCACCGGGACCAGGGGAAGGGGAGCAGTACTTC CASSPPGPGEGEQYF
NA NA TRBJ2-5 TRBV9 15 TGTGCCAGCAGCGTAGCCCCATCAAACATGGAGACCCAGTACTTC CASSVAPSNMETQYF
NA NA TRBJ2-7 TRBV18 15 TGTGCCAGCTCACGCGTTTCGGACAGATCCTACGAGCAGTACTTC CASSRVSDRSYEQYF
NA NA TRBJ2-7 TRBV2 14 TGTGCCAGCAGTGAAGTCAGGGCTTTTAACGAGCAGTACTTC CASSEVRAFNEQYF
many TRBD2 TRBJ2-7 TRBV4-1 17 TGCGCCAGCAGCCAAGATTCGGCTAGCGGGGGAATCTACGAGCAGTACTTC CASSQDSASGGIYEQYF
NA NA TRBJ2-7 TRBV7-2 12 TGTGCCAGCAGGGCCCAGGGCTACGAGCAGTACTTC CASRAQGYEQYF
NA NA TRBJ1-1 TRBV9 13 TGTGCCAGCAGCCAGGGCCTGAACACTGAAGCTTTCTTT CASSQGLNTEAFF
NA TRBD1 TRBJ2-7 TRBV11-1 13 TGTGCCAGCAGCCTTGGACAGGTTGGCGAGCAGTACTTC CASSLGQVGEQYF
NA TRBD2 TRBJ2-1 TRBV19 16 TGTGCCAGTCGCGCGCGGGGGACTAGCGGGTACAATGAGCAGTTCTTC CASRARGTSGYNEQFF
NA NA TRBJ2-5 TRBV25-1 15 TGTGCCAGCAGTGATTATAACAGGGGAGGTGAGACCCAGTACTTC CASSDYNRGGETQYF
NA TRBD2 TRBJ2-7 TRBV9 13 TGTGCCAGCAGCGCCGGGGGGGCCTACGAGCAGTACTTC CASSAGGAYEQYF
NA TRBD1 TRBJ1-3 TRBV5-6 15 TGTGCCAGCAGCCTGGGACAGGCATCTGGAAACACCATATATTTT CASSLGQASGNTIYF
NA NA TRBJ2-1 TRBV7-3 12 TGTGCCAGCAGCTCGAGGGGGGATGAGCAGTTCTTC CASSSRGDEQFF
NA TRBD1 TRBJ2-7 TRBV5-1 14 TGCGCCAGCAGCCCCGGACAGGGTTCCTACGAGCAGTACTTC CASSPGQGSYEQYF
few TRBD1 TRBJ2-5 TRBV30 13 TGTGCCTGGAGCAAGCAGGGGGAGGAGACCCAGTACTTC CAWSKQGEETQYF
NA TRBD1 TRBJ2-1 TRBV2 17 TGTGCCAGCAGTGAAGACGGACAGGGTGCGTTCTACAATGAGCAGTTCTTC CASSEDGQGAFYNEQFF
NA TRBD1 TRBJ2-5 TRBV6-1 19 TGTGCCAGCAGTGAGGCGCTGTGGGGCCGACAGGGGATCCAAGAGACCCAGTACTTC CASSEALWGRQGIQETQYF
NA TRBD1 TRBJ1-5 TRBV2 16 TGTGCCAGCAGGGCTTCGGACAGGGAGCTTGGTCAGCCCCAGCATTTT CASRASDRELGQPQHF
NA NA TRBJ1-5 TRBV4-1 17 TGCGCCAGCAGCCTTCGGACCGGCGGGTTCGACAATCAGCCCCAGCATTTT CASSLRTGGFDNQPQHF
once NA TRBJ1-1 TRBV4-3 15 TGCGCCAGCAGCCAAGGAAGGGGGGGTTACACTGAAGCTTTCTTT CASSQGRGGYTEAFF
NA TRBD1 TRBJ1-1 TRBV9 15 TGTGCCAGCAGCGGCTGGGACAGCGGAGGCACTGAAGCTTTCTTT CASSGWDSGGTEAFF
once NA TRBJ2-1 TRBV27 13 TGTGCCAGCAGTCCTACAGCCTACAATGAGCAGTTCTTC CASSPTAYNEQFF
once TRBD1 TRBJ2-3 TRBV27 15 TGTGCCAGCAGTACGAACAGGGGCGGCACAGATACGCAGTATTTT CASSTNRGGTDTQYF
NA NA TRBJ2-7 TRBV7-3 13 TGTGCCAGCAGCTTGACTCCCTCCTACGAGCAGTACTTC CASSLTPSYEQYF
NA NA TRBJ1-5 TRBV7-9 16 TGTGCCAGCAGCCCGGGCCCGGGGGCTAGGGGTCAGCCCCAGCATTTT CASSPGPGARGQPQHF
NA NA TRBJ1-5 TRBV6-6 14 TGTGCCAGCAGTTACCGTTCAGCCAATCAGCCCCAGCATTTT CASSYRSANQPQHF
NA NA TRBJ1-1 TRBV29-1 14 TGCAGCGTGCACAGCGGGGATCGTTACACTGAAGCTTTCTTT CSVHSGDRYTEAFF
NA NA TRBJ2-3 TRBV20-1 9 TGCAGTGCGGGGGATACGCAGTATTTT CSAGDTQYF
NA NA TRBJ1-2 TRBV28 14 TGTGCCAGCAGTTACTTTACCGGGACACATGGCTACACCTTC CASSYFTGTHGYTF
NA NA TRBJ2-5 TRBV19 12 TGTGCCAGTAGTCGACAGCAAGAGACCCAGTACTTC CASSRQQETQYF
NA TRBD1 TRBJ1-6 TRBV5-6 16 TGTGCCAGCAGCTTGGGGACAGGGTCGGACAATTCACCCCTCCACTTT CASSLGTGSDNSPLHF
NA NA TRBJ1-1 TRBV28 14 TGTGCCAGCAGAAGAGGGTTCAGGAACACTGAAGCTTTCTTT CASRRGFRNTEAFF
NA NA TRBJ1-2 TRBV4-1 14 TGCGCCAGCAGCCAAGACAGGGGCGCCTATGGCTACACCTTC CASSQDRGAYGYTF
NA NA TRBJ2-5 TRBV29-1 10 TGCAGCGTTAGGGAAGAGACCCAGTACTTC CSVREETQYF
NA TRBD1 TRBJ1-2 TRBV7-3 15 TGTGCCAGCAGCCCTAGCCCCGGGACAGGGGCATCCTACACCTTC CASSPSPGTGASYTF
NA NA TRBJ2-5 TRBV7-9 11 TGTGCCAGCAGCCCCCTTGGGGGTCAGTACTTC CASSPLGGQYF
few NA TRBJ1-1 TRBV28 13 TGTGCCAGCAGTGGGCCAGTTGGGACTGAAGCTTTCTTT CASSGPVGTEAFF
NA NA TRBJ2-7 TRBV19 15 TGTGCCAGTAGTATTGGAGCACGACAGCCCTACGAGCAGTACTTC CASSIGARQPYEQYF
NA TRBD1 TRBJ1-5 TRBV19 14 TGTGCCAGTAGTTGGGACAGCCAGAATCAGCCCCAGCATTTT CASSWDSQNQPQHF
NA NA TRBJ2-1 TRBV29-1 14 TGCAGCGTTGAAGTTGCGGGACTTAAAAATGAGCAGTTCTTC CSVEVAGLKNEQFF
NA TRBD1 TRBJ1-5 TRBV13 18 TGTGCCAGCAGTCGACGTGGACAGGGGGGCCATAGCAATCAGCCCCAGCATTTT CASSRRGQGGHSNQPQHF
NA TRBD1 TRBJ1-3 TRBV27 13 TGTGCCAGCAGTCCAGACAGGGTAAACACCATATATTTT CASSPDRVNTIYF
NA TRBD1 TRBJ1-2 TRBV5-4 14 TGTGCCAGCAGCTTAACAGGGGACAACTATGGCTACACCTTC CASSLTGDNYGYTF